This T cell receptor (beta chain) stems from a study of blood T cell repertoires in COVID-19. The protocol was immunoSEQ multiplex PCR, while the TCRdb copy is restricted to in-frame clones and leaves out a portion. The sample includes around 250,000 clones, just under 85% seen only once; the top ten take about 15%. CDR1 is MDHEN, CDR2 SYDVKM, per germline. Trimming took 6 bases from V and 0 from J, leaving 18 bases between them. This CDR3 comprises 18 residues. The study recruited people aged 18 to 89 years across 20 to 30 US areas. V usage is TRBV28 and J usage is TRBJ2-6; possibly TRBD1 for D (7 bases). The specimen was PBMCs or T cells enriched from blood (not recorded which). The clonotype comes from a man aged 35 to 55 who had recovered from COVID-19. The chain's CDR3 is CASSPHPGGSSGANVLTF. The DNA for the CDR3 is TGTGCCAGCAGCCCCCACCCAGGGGGGAGCTCTGGGGCCAACGTCCTGACTTTC.